Detailed here is one T cell receptor (beta chain). These data are taken from a study of blood T cell repertoires in COVID-19. Measured with immunoSEQ multiplex PCR; TCRdb has only the in-frame clones, and not every one. The sample yields 150,000 to 180,000 clones, roughly four fifths seen once. The J segment lost 8 bases and the V segment lost 5 bases, leaving 15 bases of the junction unmatched. Germline CDR1 is LGHDT and CDR2 is YNNKEL (reference sequence). The CDR3 totals 17 residues. The receptor was derived from a man of 80 years or more with acute or convalescent COVID-19. The chain carries TRBV3-1 (or the pseudogene TRBV3-2) and TRBJ1-4; the match to TRBD1 covers 9 bases. Source material: peripheral blood. The chain's CDR3 is CASSEGTGTSTREKLFF. The CDR3 DNA is TGTGCCAGCAGCGAAGGGACAGGGACTTCAACCCGAGAAAAACTGTTTTTT.